This T cell receptor beta chain emerged from a study of CD8+CD57+ T cells in acquired aplastic anemia. Overall study findings and caveats: Sharing between patients and controls was observed for some 27 CD8+ CDR3 sequences. No significant patient-versus-control difference appeared in CD8+ Simpson's diversity.

The CDR3 contains 13 residues when both ends are counted. Per germline, CDR1 SGDLS and CDR2 YYNGEE. Researchers used genomic DNA as the template to profile TCR beta VDJ and CDR3. MiXCR, applied by TCRdb to the reads, yields one record per CDR3 protein. The sample lists about 260,000 distinct CDR3 sequences, 82% occurring once. Those patients picked for sequencing had displayed CD8+CD57+ cell expansion on flow cytometry. Every patient had severe acquired aplastic anemia. Patients had received no therapy at the time of blood sampling. In regard to this clonotype: Its specificity is not known. The CDR3 ends on some other residue instead of the conserved phenylalanine or tryptophan, so this is likely a read error. The DNA is omitted, as the CDR3 cannot be located on it reliably, and the CDR3 follows TCRdb's listing.

Material: sorted CD4+, CD8+, or CD8+CD57+ T cells (not recorded which) from PBMCs. This clonotype was obtained from a human donor with aplastic anemia. V usage is TRBV9 and J usage is TRBJ2-3; the table's TRBD2 call for D was not verified on the DNA. CDR3 in amino acids: CASSEEGDGPVYV.